This TCR beta chain was sequenced during a study of blood T cell repertoires in COVID-19. Study as a whole: From the United States, Italy and Spain came samples of acute and convalescent COVID-19. PBMCs, B-cell-depleted T cells, or T cells were the source of the cDNA or gDNA that made up the material.

This CDR3 has 14 amino acids. Germline CDR1 SGHTA, CDR2 FQGTGA. V was pared by 5 bases and J by 5 bases, with 7 bases of the junction left unmatched. Authors' data handling: Estimation of nucleated cell counts was performed using reference gene primer amplification. Sequencing was performed with immunoSEQ multiplex PCR; in TCRdb, only in-frame clones are kept and a portion is missing. D and trimming come from the DNA, and the V and J calls and clone size come from that table. The sample holds 45,000 to 55,000 clones, around 88% seen once. Sequenced material: peripheral blood. This clonotype was sampled from a woman of 80 years or more with acute or convalescent COVID-19. The V and J genes are TRBV7-3 and TRBJ2-7; 9 bases align to TRBD2. DNA of the CDR3: TGTGCCAGCAGCCCCGCGGGGGGGCCTGACGAGCAGTACTTC. The encoded protein is CASSPAGGPDEQYF.